This T cell receptor (beta chain) is drawn from a study of cytomegalovirus exposure and HLA in healthy donors. The PCR had 60 Vbeta and 13 Jbeta primers. The repertoire was sequenced with immunoSEQ multiplex PCR; TCRdb's copy has only in-frame clones and lacks some. The sample carries 150,000 to 200,000 clones, about 75% recorded once. Sequencing was carried out using PBMCs. The receptor was derived from a woman between 45 and 65 years old in good health and CMV-seropositive.

The CDR3 coding sequence is TGTGCCAGCAGTTTAAGCGGGGGGGCGGCAGATACGCAGTATTTT. It translates to CASSLSGGAADTQYF. The genes are TRBV6-6 and TRBJ2-3; 10 bases are shared with TRBD2. Trimming took 4 bases from V and 4 from J; bases not matched to a gene: 5. From germline, CDR1 is MNHNY and CDR2 SVGAGI (reference sequence). The CDR3 spans 15 residues.